The clone carrying this T cell receptor beta chain was counted at least ten times. Its antigen is still unknown. Synthesis of cDNA used 5'RACE (with 10-nucleotide random UMIs). TCRdb recomputed calls from the 5' RACE reads with MiXCR, one row per CDR3 protein. The profile covers about 30,000 distinct CDR3 sequences, with 4.5% to 7% appearing a single time and around 2.1% taken by the ten largest. A blood bank in Maryland, USA, provided the volunteers who served as healthy controls. This entry is derived from a study of neurological immune-mediated disorders. Notes on the study in general: The greatest degree of TCR clonal expansion was observed in HTLV-1-associated myelopathy, with the lowest in multiple sclerosis, below that of healthy controls.

Trimming removed 4 bases from V and 9 bases from J; junction bases left unmatched: 16. Looked up from germline, CDR1 is SGDLS and CDR2 is YYNGEE. The CDR3 has 16 amino acids. This TCR was sampled from a woman aged 50 to 60 in good health. The chain links TRBV9 to TRBJ2-1, with 7 bases that match TRBD2. The material sequenced was CD4+ T cells from blood. The CDR3 region is CASSPTGGLGSTEQFF. CDR3 bases: TGTGCCAGCAGCCCGACCGGAGGACTAGGGTCTACTGAGCAGTTCTTC.